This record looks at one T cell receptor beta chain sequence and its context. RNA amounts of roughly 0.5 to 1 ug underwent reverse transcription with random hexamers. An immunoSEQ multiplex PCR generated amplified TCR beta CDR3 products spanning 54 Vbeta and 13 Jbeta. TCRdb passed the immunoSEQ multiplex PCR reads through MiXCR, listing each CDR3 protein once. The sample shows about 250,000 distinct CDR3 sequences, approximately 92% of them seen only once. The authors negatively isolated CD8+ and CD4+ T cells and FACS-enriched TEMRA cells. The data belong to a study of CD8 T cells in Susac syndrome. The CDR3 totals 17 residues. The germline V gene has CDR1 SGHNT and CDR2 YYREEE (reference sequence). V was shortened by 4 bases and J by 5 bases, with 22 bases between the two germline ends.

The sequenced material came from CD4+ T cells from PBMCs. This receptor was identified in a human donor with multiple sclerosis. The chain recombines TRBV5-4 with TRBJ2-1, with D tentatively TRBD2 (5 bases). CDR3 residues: CASSAGVPSFGNNEQFF. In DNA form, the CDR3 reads TGTGCCAGCAGCGCTGGTGTCCCTAGCTTCGGTAACAATGAGCAGTTCTTC.